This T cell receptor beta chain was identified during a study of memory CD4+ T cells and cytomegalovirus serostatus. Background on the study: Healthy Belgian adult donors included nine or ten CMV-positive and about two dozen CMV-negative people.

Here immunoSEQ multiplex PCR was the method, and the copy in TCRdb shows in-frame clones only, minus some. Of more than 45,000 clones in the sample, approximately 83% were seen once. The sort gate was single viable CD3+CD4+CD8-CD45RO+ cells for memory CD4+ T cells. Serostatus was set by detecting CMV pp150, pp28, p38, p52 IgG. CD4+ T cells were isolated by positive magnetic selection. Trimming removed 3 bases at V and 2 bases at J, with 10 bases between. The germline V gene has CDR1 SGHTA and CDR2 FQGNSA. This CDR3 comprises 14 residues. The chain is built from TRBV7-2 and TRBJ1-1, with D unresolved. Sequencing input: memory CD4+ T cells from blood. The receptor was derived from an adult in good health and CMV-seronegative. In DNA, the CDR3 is TGTGCCAGCAGCTTGTATGAGGGAAACACTGAAGCTTTCTTT. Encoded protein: CASSLYEGNTEAFF.